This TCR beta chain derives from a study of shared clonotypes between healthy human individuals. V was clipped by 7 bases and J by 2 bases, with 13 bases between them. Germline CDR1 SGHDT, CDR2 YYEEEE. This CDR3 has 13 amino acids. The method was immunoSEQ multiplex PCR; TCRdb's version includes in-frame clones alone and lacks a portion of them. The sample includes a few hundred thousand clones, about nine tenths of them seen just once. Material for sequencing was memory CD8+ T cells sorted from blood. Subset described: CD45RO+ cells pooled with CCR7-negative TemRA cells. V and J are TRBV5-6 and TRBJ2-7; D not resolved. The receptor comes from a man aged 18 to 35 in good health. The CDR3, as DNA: TGTGCCAGCGGAGACGGAACCCCCTACGAGCAGTACTTC. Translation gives CASGDGTPYEQYF.